Listed below are T cell receptor beta chains from one sample, sequenced in a study of Ad26.COV2.S vaccination and SARS-CoV-2 variants. Libraries were prepared by immunoSEQ multiplex PCR; TCRdb keeps only in-frame clonotypes and omits some of them. The sample lists about 330,000 clones, about 90% occurring once. This material consisted of peripheral blood, taken in a trial of Ad26.COV2.S vaccine versus placebo. These receptors all come from a person between 18 and 65 years old who received the Ad26.COV2.S COVID-19 vaccine or a placebo. CDR3s include the opening cysteine and the closing phenylalanine or tryptophan. D genes are given only for firm matches. Not all rows give a size; the values are once, few, many and, for expanded clones, a class.

d_call	clone_size	v_call	j_call	cdr3_nt	cdr3_aa
NA	NA	TRBV6-6	TRBJ1-3	TGTGCCAGCGAGACTGGAAACACCATATATTTT	CASETGNTIYF
NA	NA	TRBV7-2	TRBJ2-3	TGTGCCAGCAGCTTAGCTACGAGCGCCGCTGAGTATTTT	CASSLATSAAEYF
NA	NA	TRBV24-1	TRBJ2-7	TGTGCCACCAGGGTTGGGGGCCACGAGCAGTACTTC	CATRVGGHEQYF
NA	NA	TRBV27	TRBJ1-4	TGTGCCAGCAGCCCGGGACGGACCTATGAAAAACTGTTTTTT	CASSPGRTYEKLFF
TRBD1	NA	TRBV19	TRBJ1-5	TGTGCCAGTAGTATCGGGACAGGGGGCCCCTTCGGGCCCCAGCATTTT	CASSIGTGGPFGPQHF
NA	NA	TRBV28	TRBJ1-2	TGTGCCAGCAGTGGGGGGGCCCCTAACTATGGCTACACCTTC	CASSGGAPNYGYTF
NA	NA	TRBV18	TRBJ1-3	TGTGCCAGCTCACCAAACAGAAACTCTGGAAACACCATATATTTT	CASSPNRNSGNTIYF
NA	NA	TRBV6-2/TRBV6-3	TRBJ1-5	TGTGCCAGCAGTTACTGGGGTCAGCCCCAGCATTTT	CASSYWGQPQHF
NA	NA	TRBV6-5	TRBJ2-1	TGTGCCAGCAGTTACTCGGGGCTAGCAGGGGAGCAGTTCTTC	CASSYSGLAGEQFF
NA	NA	TRBV3-1/TRBV3-2	TRBJ2-7	TGTGCCAGCAGCCACCCAAGGGGGGGTTGGGGCGAGCAGTACTTC	CASSHPRGGWGEQYF
NA	NA	TRBV18	TRBJ1-1	TGTGCCAGCTCACCCGGGACTGAACACATGAACACTGAAGCTTTCTTT	CASSPGTEHMNTEAFF
NA	few	TRBV27	TRBJ2-2	TGTGCCAGCACTCCTATGGTATACGGGGAGCTGTTTTTT	CASTPMVYGELFF
NA	once	TRBV19	TRBJ1-5	TGTGCCAGTAGCCTCGGGGGCAGCAATCAGCCCCAGCATTTT	CASSLGGSNQPQHF
TRBD1	NA	TRBV4-3	TRBJ1-2	TGCGCCAGCAGCCAAGTTTCAGGGGGATTTGACTATGGCTACACCTTC	CASSQVSGGFDYGYTF
TRBD1	NA	TRBV7-2	TRBJ1-3	TGTGCCAGCAGCCCAAATTCCGGGACAGGGTTTCGAAACACCATATATTTT	CASSPNSGTGFRNTIYF
NA	NA	TRBV7-3	TRBJ2-1	TGTGCCAGCAGCTCTCAGGGCCTAGGGGGGGAGCAGTTCTTC	CASSSQGLGGEQFF
NA	NA	TRBV2	TRBJ1-2	TGTGCCAGAGAAGAAATTGACTTGGGTATTTTAAACTATGGCTACACCTTC	CAREEIDLGILNYGYTF
TRBD1	NA	TRBV7-8	TRBJ1-6	TGTGCCAGCAGCTCAGGGGACAGGGGTTCCTATAATTCACCCCTCCACTTT	CASSSGDRGSYNSPLHF
NA	NA	TRBV19	TRBJ1-1	TGTGCCAGTAGTATAGATCTGGGGGACACTGAAGCTTTCTTT	CASSIDLGDTEAFF
TRBD2	NA	TRBV11-2	TRBJ2-1	TGTGCCAGCAGCAGAATCGGACTAGCCGAATTAAATGAGCAGTTCTTC	CASSRIGLAELNEQFF
NA	NA	TRBV18	TRBJ2-3	TGTGCCAGCTCCGTCACCGTGATTAAAGATACGCAGTATTTT	CASSVTVIKDTQYF
NA	NA	TRBV19	TRBJ2-3	TGTGCCAGTAGTCCCCTGGACTTCAGTCACACAGATACGCAGTATTTT	CASSPLDFSHTDTQYF
NA	NA	TRBV18	TRBJ2-7	TGTGCCAGCTCACCGATCCAGACAGCAACCTACGAGCAGTACTTC	CASSPIQTATYEQYF
NA	NA	TRBV3-1/TRBV3-2	TRBJ1-1	TGTGCCAGCAGCCCTTCCTACACGGGTCCGTACACTGAAGCTTTCTTT	CASSPSYTGPYTEAFF
NA	NA	TRBV24-1	TRBJ2-1	TGTGCCACCAGTGATCGCGGACTCGACAATGAGCAGTTCTTC	CATSDRGLDNEQFF
NA	NA	TRBV27	TRBJ1-1	TGTGCCAGCAGTTCTACCGGGACGGGGGGCATGGGGGCTTTCTTT	CASSSTGTGGMGAFF
TRBD2	NA	TRBV7-6	TRBJ2-1	TGTGCCAGCAGCTTAAAGAGCGGGAGCTCCTACAATGAGCAGTTCTTC	CASSLKSGSSYNEQFF
NA	NA	TRBV7-2	TRBJ1-6	TGTGCCAGCAGCCTAACAGGGTTAACCTATAATTCACCCCTCCACTTT	CASSLTGLTYNSPLHF
NA	NA	TRBV5-1	TRBJ2-5	TGCGCCAGCAGCCAGGCTACAGAAGAGACCCAGTACTTC	CASSQATEETQYF
NA	NA	TRBV4-1	TRBJ2-1	TGCGCCAGCAGGAACCCCTTTGGGGGGTTGGGGAATGAGCAGTTCTTC	CASRNPFGGLGNEQFF
NA	NA	TRBV30	TRBJ1-1	TGTGCCTGGAGTGTACAGATGGCTTTCTTT	CAWSVQMAFF
TRBD2	NA	TRBV4-3	TRBJ2-2	TGCGCCAGCAGCCAAGTCGATCGGGGGGAGGGCACCGGGGAGCTGTTTTTT	CASSQVDRGEGTGELFF
NA	NA	TRBV7-8	TRBJ1-5	TGTGCCAGCAGCTTATTGGGGCAGCCCCAGCATTTT	CASSLLGQPQHF
NA	NA	TRBV2	TRBJ2-6	TGTGCCAGCAGGGACGGGTCTGTAGTCAGGACTGGGGCCAACGTCCTGACTTTC	CASRDGSVVRTGANVLTF
NA	few	TRBV15	TRBJ1-3	TGTGCCACCAGCAGCACAGCGTACTCTGGAAACACCATATATTTT	CATSSTAYSGNTIYF
TRBD1	NA	TRBV19	TRBJ1-1	TGTGCCAGTAGTCCCTCGGACAGGGGGCAGCCTGCCCCTGAAGCTTTCTTT	CASSPSDRGQPAPEAFF